This T cell receptor beta chain was sequenced in a study of blood T cell repertoires in COVID-19. How the authors handled the data: By means of reference gene primer amplification, nucleated cell counts were estimated. TCRdb keeps only in-frame clones here, not all; method: immunoSEQ multiplex PCR. V and J calls and clone size come straight from that table; D and trimming were deduced from the DNA. The sample contains approximately 320,000 clones, over 80% of which appear only once. The V gene's germline CDR1 is SNHLY and CDR2 FYNNEI. Trimming took off 8 bases at V and 8 bases at J, with 19 bases between the two ends. This CDR3 has 14 amino acids.

The source material was PBMCs or T cells enriched from blood (not recorded which). This TCR was sampled from a woman aged 18-29 years who had recovered from COVID-19. The rearrangement joins TRBV2 to TRBJ1-3; no clear D. The CDR3 sequence is CASSARGRPDTIYF. CDR3 DNA sequence: TGTGCCAGCTCCGCGCGGGGAAGACCGGACACCATATATTTT.